The 16 T cell receptor beta chains below were found in one sample sequenced in a study of shared clonotypes between healthy human individuals. Naive CD8 cells lacked CD45RO, underwent positive selection for CCR7 and left out terminally differentiated effector memory CD45RA+ cells. TCRdb's copy holds only in-frame clones and misses some; the assay was immunoSEQ multiplex PCR. The repertoire holds roughly 590,000 clones, roughly 96% seen once, with 0.095% to 0.12% in the top ten. Sequenced sample: naive CD8+ T cells sorted from blood. The receptors were sampled from a woman between 25 and 40 years old in good health.

The chain has TRBV29-1 and TRBJ2-2, with D uncertain. The germline CDR1 and CDR2 sequences are SQVTM and ANQGSEA. The CDR3 covers 13 residues. The germline V and J ends were trimmed by 7 bases and 1 base, with 10 bases remaining between them. CDR3 DNA: TGCAGCGCTATAAGCGAGAACACCGGGGAGCTGTTTTTT. It codes for CSAISENTGELFF.

The V call is TRBV14, the J call TRBJ2-7; TRBD2 agrees at 7 bases. After removal of 3 bases from V and 2 bases from J, the junction contained 4 bases not matched to a gene. Germline CDR1 and CDR2: SGHDN and FVKESK. The CDR3 runs to 14 residues. CDR3 sequence (DNA): TGTGCCAGCAGCCAGGCTAGCGGAGCCTACGAGCAGTACTTC. Translated: CASSQASGAYEQYF.

This clone was recorded once. The chain joins TRBV2 to TRBJ2-2, with 10 bases identical to TRBD2. The CDR3 loop spans 17 amino acids. From germline, CDR1 is SNHLY and CDR2 FYNNEI. With V trimmed by 2 bases and J by 2 bases, 5 bases remained unmatched. Written as DNA, the CDR3 is TGTGCCAGCAGTGAACGAACTAGCGGGGCAAACACCGGGGAGCTGTTTTTT. Translation: CASSERTSGANTGELFF. Drawing the rest from reference TRBV2 and TRBJ2-2, the complete variable domain is EPEVTQTPSHQVTQMGQEVILRCVPISNHLYFYWYRQILGQKVEFLVSFYNNEISEKSEIFDDQFSVERPDGSNFTLKIRSTKLEDSAMYFCASSERTSGANTGELFFGEGSRLTVL.

V usage is TRBV4-1 and J usage is TRBJ1-5; D uncertain. CDR3 length equals 13 residues. The V and J ends lost 3 bases and 0 bases respectively, with 3 bases between them. Germline CDR1 reads MGHRA; CDR2 reads YSYEKL. The CDR3 DNA follows: TGCGCCAGCAGCCACTATAGCAATCAGCCCCAGCATTTT. Translating gives CASSHYSNQPQHF.

V is TRBV2 and J is TRBJ2-1; 14 nucleotides agree with TRBD2. The germline V gene encodes CDR1 SNHLY and CDR2 FYNNEI. The ends lost 9 bases at V and 8 bases at J; junction bases unmatched: 6. The CDR3 sequence is 14 residues long. DNA for the CDR3: TGTGCCAGGGGGACTAGCGGGAGATTACATGAGCAGTTCTTC. It encodes CARGTSGRLHEQFF.

The rearrangement joins TRBV28 to TRBJ2-2, with D perhaps TRBD2 (5 bases). Germline V gene sequence: CDR1 MDHEN, CDR2 SYDVKM. The germline V and J ends were trimmed by 3 bases and 5 bases, with 13 bases remaining between them. This CDR3 comprises 15 residues. CDR3 region: CASSFWEQRTGELFF. The DNA for the CDR3 is TGTGCCAGCAGTTTTTGGGAGCAGAGAACCGGGGAGCTGTTTTTT.

This chain joins TRBV11-2 and TRBJ2-1, with 14 nucleotides matching TRBD2. Germline CDR1 is SGHAT and CDR2 is FQNNGV. Losses at the gene ends were 10 bases for V and 1 base for J; bases not matched to a gene: 3. The CDR3 runs 15 residues. The CDR3 loop reads CATRLAGGSYNEQFF. CDR3 coding DNA: TGTGCCACCAGACTAGCGGGAGGGTCCTACAATGAGCAGTTCTTC. Full variable domain (missing parts from reference TRBV11-2 and TRBJ2-1): EAGVAQSPRYKIIEKRQSVAFWCNPISGHATLYWYQQILGQGPKLLIQFQNNGVVDDSQLPKDRFSAERLKGVDSTLKIQPAKLEDSAVYLCATRLAGGSYNEQFFGPGTRLTVL.

This clone was counted a single time. J is TRBJ1-1 and V is TRBV2; D is possibly TRBD1 (5 bases). Deletions cut 10 bases from V and 1 base from J, with 7 bases between. Germline CDR1 is SNHLY and CDR2 is FYNNEI. The length of the CDR3 is 11 residues. DNA of the CDR3: TGTGCCAAGGGGAAGAACACTGAAGCTTTCTTT. Protein sequence: CAKGKNTEAFF.

This rearrangement joins TRBV28 to TRBJ2-3, with 14 bases fitting TRBD2. CDR3 length: 17 residues. Per germline, CDR1 MDHEN and CDR2 SYDVKM. With 5 bases clipped from V and 3 bases from J, the junction kept 7 bases outside the gene matches. The CDR3 region is CASSPRLAGGGTDTQYF. In DNA form, the CDR3 reads TGTGCCAGCAGTCCCCGACTAGCGGGAGGGGGAACAGATACGCAGTATTTT.

The chain uses TRBV2 and TRBJ2-7; 7 positions agree with TRBD2. V shed 6 bases, J shed 5 bases, and the junction held 4 bases outside the gene matches. Germline-derived CDR1 and CDR2 are SNHLY and FYNNEI. This CDR3 has 12 amino acids. The CDR3 reads CASRGLADEQYF. The CDR3 DNA reads as TGTGCCAGCAGGGGGCTAGCGGACGAGCAGTACTTC.

The gene calls are TRBV7-9 and TRBJ1-1; tentative D call: TRBD1 (6 bases). Looked up from germline, CDR1 is SEHNR and CDR2 is FQNEAQ (reference sequence). Between the trimmed V and J ends, which lost 2 bases and 1 base, there was a span of 8 bases. The CDR3 covers 14 residues. The CDR3 loop is CASSLQGKNTEAFF. The DNA for the CDR3 is TGTGCCAGCAGCTTACAGGGGAAGAACACTGAAGCTTTCTTT.

The chain joins TRBV4-2 to TRBJ2-1; maybe TRBD2 (6 bases). Germline V gene lookup returns CDR1 LGHNA and CDR2 YNFKEQ. V was pared by 1 base and J by 3 bases, with 13 bases between. This CDR3 is 16 amino acids long. In nucleotides, the CDR3 is TGTGCCAGCAGCCAAGTAGGTAGCGGACACTACAATGAGCAGTTCTTC. It yields the protein CASSQVGSGHYNEQFF.

V gene TRBV27 combines with J gene TRBJ2-7; 10 positions agree with TRBD1. Germline V gene data show CDR1 as MNHEY and CDR2 as SMNVEV (reference sequence). CDR3 length equals 15 residues. Trimming took 6 bases from V and 3 from J; bases not matched to a gene: 8. CDR3 protein: CASRPGTGAYYEQYF. The DNA of the CDR3 is TGTGCCAGCAGGCCCGGGACAGGGGCTTACTACGAGCAGTACTTC.

The chain joins TRBV19 to TRBJ2-7; D perhaps matches TRBD2 (5 bases). The length of the CDR3 is 15 residues. Germline V gives CDR1 LNHDA, CDR2 SQIVND (reference sequence). V was trimmed by 1 base and J by 2 bases, leaving 12 bases between them. The CDR3 loop is CASSIGGGPTYEQYF. The CDR3 bases are TGTGCCAGTAGTATAGGTGGCGGGCCAACCTACGAGCAGTACTTC.

V and J are TRBV15 and TRBJ1-5, with 9 bases lining up with TRBD1. The germline gives CDR1 LNHNV, CDR2 YYDKDF (reference sequence). The V and J ends lost 7 bases and 5 bases, in that order; junction bases with no gene match: 3. The CDR3 consists of 13 residues. The CDR3 bases are TGTGCCACCACGGGACAGGGACATCAGCCCCAGCATTTT. Translating it yields CATTGQGHQPQHF.

The chain recombines TRBV5-1 with TRBJ2-7; 9 positions agree with TRBD1. The junction had 2 bases not matched to a gene; V was cut back by 4 bases and J by 0 bases. CDR3 length equals 14 residues. The germline gives CDR1 SGHRS, CDR2 YFSETQ. The DNA for the CDR3 is TGCGCCAGCAGCCGGGACAGGGCCTCCTACGAGCAGTACTTC. Translation gives CASSRDRASYEQYF.